This T cell receptor (beta chain) appears in the sequencing data of a study of T-cell reconstitution after alpha-beta-depleted transplantation in children. This clonotype turned up a few times. The junction and the germline gene differ at one end; a read error may be behind it. Unique molecular identifiers were incorporated during preparation of the TCRbeta library. TCRdb independently ran MiXCR on the PCR reads; one entry per CDR3 protein. The data contain 350,000 to 400,000 distinct CDR3 sequences, about 14% of them singletons. CDR1 is LNHDA, CDR2 SQIVND, per germline (reference sequence). The CDR3 runs to 13 residues.

The rearrangement links TRBV19 to TRBJ2-3; unclear D gene. The receptor was isolated from a human donor who donated a stem cell graft to a child with Fanconi anemia. The sequencing here drew on PBMCs, taken from the stem cell graft. CDR3 region: CASSVERSATQYF. CDR3 coding DNA: TGTGCCAGTAGTGTAGAACGGTCGGCTACGCAGTATTTT.